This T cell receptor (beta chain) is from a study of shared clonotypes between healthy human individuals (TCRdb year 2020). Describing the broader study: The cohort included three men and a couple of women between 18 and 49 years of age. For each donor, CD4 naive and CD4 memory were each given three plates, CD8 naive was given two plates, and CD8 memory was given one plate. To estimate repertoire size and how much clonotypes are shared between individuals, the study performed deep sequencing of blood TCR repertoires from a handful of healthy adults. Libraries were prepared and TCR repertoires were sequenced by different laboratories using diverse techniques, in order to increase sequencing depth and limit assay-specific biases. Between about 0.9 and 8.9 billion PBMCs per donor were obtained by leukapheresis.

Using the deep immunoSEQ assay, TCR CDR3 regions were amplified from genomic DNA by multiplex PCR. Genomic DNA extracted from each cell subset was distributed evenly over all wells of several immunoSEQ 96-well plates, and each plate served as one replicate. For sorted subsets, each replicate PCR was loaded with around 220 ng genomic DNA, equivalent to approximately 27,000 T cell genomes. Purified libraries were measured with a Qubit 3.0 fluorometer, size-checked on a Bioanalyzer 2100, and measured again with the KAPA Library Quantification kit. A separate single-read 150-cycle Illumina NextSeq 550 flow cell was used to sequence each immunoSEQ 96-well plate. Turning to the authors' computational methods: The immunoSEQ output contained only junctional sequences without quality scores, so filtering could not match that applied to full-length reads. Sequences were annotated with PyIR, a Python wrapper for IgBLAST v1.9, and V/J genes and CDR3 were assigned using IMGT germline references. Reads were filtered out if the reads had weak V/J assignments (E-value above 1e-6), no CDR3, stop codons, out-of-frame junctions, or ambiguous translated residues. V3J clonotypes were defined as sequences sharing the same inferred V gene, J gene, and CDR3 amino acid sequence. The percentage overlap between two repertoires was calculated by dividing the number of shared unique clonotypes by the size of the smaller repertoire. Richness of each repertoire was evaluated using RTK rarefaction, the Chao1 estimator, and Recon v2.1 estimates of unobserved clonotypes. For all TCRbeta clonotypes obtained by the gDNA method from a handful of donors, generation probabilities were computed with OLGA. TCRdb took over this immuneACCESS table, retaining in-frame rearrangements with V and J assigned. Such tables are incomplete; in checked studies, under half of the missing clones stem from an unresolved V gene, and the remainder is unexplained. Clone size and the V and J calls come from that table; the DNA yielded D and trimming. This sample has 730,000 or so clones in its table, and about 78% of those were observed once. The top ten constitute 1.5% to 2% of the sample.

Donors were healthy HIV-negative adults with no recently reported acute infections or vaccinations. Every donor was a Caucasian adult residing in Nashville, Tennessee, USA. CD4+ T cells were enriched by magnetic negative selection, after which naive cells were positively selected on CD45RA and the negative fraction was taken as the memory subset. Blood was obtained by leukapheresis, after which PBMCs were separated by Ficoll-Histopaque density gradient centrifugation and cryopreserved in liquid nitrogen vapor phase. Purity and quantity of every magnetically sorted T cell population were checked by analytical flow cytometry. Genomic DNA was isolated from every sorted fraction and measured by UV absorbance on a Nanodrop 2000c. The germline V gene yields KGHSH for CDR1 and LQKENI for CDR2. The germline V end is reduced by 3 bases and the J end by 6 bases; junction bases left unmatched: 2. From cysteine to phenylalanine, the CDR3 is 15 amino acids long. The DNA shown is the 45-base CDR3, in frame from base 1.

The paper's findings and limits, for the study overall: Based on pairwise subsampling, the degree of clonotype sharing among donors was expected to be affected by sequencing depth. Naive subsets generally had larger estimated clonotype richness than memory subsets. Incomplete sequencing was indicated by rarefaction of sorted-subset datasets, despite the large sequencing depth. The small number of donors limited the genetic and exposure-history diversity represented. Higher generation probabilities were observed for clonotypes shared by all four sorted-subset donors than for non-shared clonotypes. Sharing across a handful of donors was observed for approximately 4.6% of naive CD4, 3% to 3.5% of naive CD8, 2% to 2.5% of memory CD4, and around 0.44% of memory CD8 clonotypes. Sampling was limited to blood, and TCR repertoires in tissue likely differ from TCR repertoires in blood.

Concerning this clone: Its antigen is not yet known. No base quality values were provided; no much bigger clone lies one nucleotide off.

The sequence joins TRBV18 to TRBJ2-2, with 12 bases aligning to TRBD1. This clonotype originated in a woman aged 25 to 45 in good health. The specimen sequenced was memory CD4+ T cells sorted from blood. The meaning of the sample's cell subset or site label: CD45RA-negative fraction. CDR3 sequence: CASSPGQGAAGELFF. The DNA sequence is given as TGTGCCAGCTCACCGGGACAGGGGGCCGCCGGGGAGCTGTTTTTT. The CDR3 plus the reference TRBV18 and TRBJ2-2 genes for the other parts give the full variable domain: NAGVMQNPRHLVRRRGQEARLRCSPMKGHSHVYWYRQLPEEGLKFMVYLQKENIIDESGMPKERFSAEFPKEGPSILRIQQVVRGDSAAYFCASSPGQGAAGELFFGEGSRLTVL.